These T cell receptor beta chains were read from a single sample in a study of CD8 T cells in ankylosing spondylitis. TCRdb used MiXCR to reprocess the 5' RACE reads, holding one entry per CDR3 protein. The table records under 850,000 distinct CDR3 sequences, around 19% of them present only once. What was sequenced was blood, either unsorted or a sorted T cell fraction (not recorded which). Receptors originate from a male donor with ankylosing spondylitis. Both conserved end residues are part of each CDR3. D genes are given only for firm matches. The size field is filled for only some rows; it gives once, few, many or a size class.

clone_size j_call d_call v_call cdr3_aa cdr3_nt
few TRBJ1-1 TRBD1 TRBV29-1 CSVEDSTRDRGREDTEAFF TGCAGCGTTGAAGATTCGACCCGGGACAGGGGAAGGGAGGACACTGAAGCTTTCTTT
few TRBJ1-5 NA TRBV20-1 CSALDGKPNQPQHF TGCAGTGCTCTCGACGGAAAACCGAATCAGCCCCAGCATTTT
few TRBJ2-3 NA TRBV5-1 CASSRGHSTDTQYF TGCGCCAGCAGCAGGGGACATAGCACAGATACGCAGTATTTT
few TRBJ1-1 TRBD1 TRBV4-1 CASSQAQGNEAFF TGCGCCAGCAGCCAGGCACAGGGGAATGAAGCTTTCTTT
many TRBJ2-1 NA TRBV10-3 CAISESTWNEQFF TGTGCCATCAGTGAGTCGACGTGGAATGAGCAGTTCTTC
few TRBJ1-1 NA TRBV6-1 CASRTGEVGNTEAFF TGTGCCAGCAGGACGGGAGAAGTGGGGAACACTGAAGCTTTCTTT
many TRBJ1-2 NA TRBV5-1 CASSPQSYGYTF TGCGCCAGCAGCCCCCAGTCTTATGGCTACACCTTC
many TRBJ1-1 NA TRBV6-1 CASTWTESLEAFF TGTGCCAGCACCTGGACCGAATCGCTGGAAGCTTTCTTT
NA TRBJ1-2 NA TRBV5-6 CASSFSDRRNYGYTF TGTGCCAGCAGCTTTTCGGACCGACGGAACTATGGCTACACCTTC
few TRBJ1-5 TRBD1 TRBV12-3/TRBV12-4 CASSSGTGTLSNQPQHF TGTGCCAGCAGTTCCGGGACAGGGACACTTAGCAATCAGCCCCAGCATTTT
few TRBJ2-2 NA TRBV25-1 CASSVGGPGELFF TGTGCCAGCAGTGTAGGTGGACCCGGGGAGCTGTTTTTT
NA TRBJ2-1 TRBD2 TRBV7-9 CASKPGGGNEQFF TGTGCCAGCAAGCCCGGGGGAGGGAATGAGCAGTTCTTC
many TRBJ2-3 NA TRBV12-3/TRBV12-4 CASSTRGTDTQYF TGTGCCAGCAGTACCAGAGGGACAGATACGCAGTATTTT
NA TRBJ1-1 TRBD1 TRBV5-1 CASSLVGQGSGGSEHTEAFF TGCGCCAGCAGCTTGGTTGGACAGGGGAGCGGGGGGAGTGAGCACACTGAAGCTTTCTTT
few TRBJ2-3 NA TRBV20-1 CSASRLDWSGTDTQYF TGCAGTGCCTCCCGACTAGACTGGTCGGGCACAGATACGCAGTATTTT
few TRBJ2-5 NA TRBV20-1 CSASGGPDPQETQYF TGCAGTGCTAGCGGGGGGCCAGATCCTCAAGAGACCCAGTACTTC
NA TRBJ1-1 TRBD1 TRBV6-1 CATRRDRETGNTEAFF TGTGCCACCCGGCGGGACAGGGAGACGGGAAACACTGAAGCTTTCTTT
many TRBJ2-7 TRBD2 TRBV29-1 CSVRLAASEQYF TGCAGCGTACGACTAGCGGCCAGCGAGCAGTACTTC
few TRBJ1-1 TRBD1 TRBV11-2 CASSLGWGQYVTEAFF TGTGCCAGCAGCTTAGGGTGGGGACAGTACGTTACTGAAGCTTTCTTT
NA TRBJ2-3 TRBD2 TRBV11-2 CASSLGFSGGLPTDTQYF TGTGCCAGCAGCTTAGGTTTTAGCGGGGGTTTGCCCACAGATACGCAGTATTTT
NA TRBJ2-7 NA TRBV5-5 CASSLRWAQPSTYEQYF TGTGCCAGCAGCTTGAGGTGGGCGCAACCCTCCACCTACGAGCAGTACTTC
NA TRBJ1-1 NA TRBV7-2 CASSLGPYGTEAFF TGTGCCAGCAGCTTGGGACCTTACGGCACTGAAGCTTTCTTT
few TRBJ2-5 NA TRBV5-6 CASSPITDSSETQYF TGTGCCAGCAGCCCGATAACGGACAGCTCTGAGACCCAGTACTTC
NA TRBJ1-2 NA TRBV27 CASADGFYGYTF TGTGCCAGCGCGGACGGATTCTATGGCTACACCTTC
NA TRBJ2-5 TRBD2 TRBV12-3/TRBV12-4 CASTWGLAEETQYF TGTGCCAGCACCTGGGGACTAGCGGAAGAGACCCAGTACTTC
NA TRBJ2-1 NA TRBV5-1 CASSLGRTAGEQFF TGCGCCAGCAGCTTGGGGCGAACTGCGGGTGAGCAGTTCTTC
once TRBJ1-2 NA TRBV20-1 CIAPRGVDYGYTF TGCATCGCCCCTAGGGGTGTGGACTATGGCTACACCTTC
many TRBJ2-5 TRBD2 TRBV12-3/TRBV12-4 CASSDVAGEGETQYF TGTGCCAGCAGCGATGTAGCGGGAGAGGGAGAGACCCAGTACTTC
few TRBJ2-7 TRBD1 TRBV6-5 CASSSGTGRREQYF TGTGCCAGCAGTTCGGGGACAGGGAGGAGGGAGCAGTACTTC